The 17 T cell receptor beta chains below all came from one sample that was sequenced in a study of T-cell memory formation after mild COVID-19. Using its own MiXCR run on the 5' RACE reads, TCRdb lists one record per CDR3 protein. The profile shows 400,000 to 500,000 distinct CDR3 sequences, 20% of them singletons. Material for sequencing was PBMCs or a T cell subset sorted from them (not recorded which). The receptors were sampled from an adult woman who had mild COVID-19 (a few samples of this study predate the infection). Cell type and time point are not known.

This clonotype came up a few times. The rearrangement links TRBV6-6 to TRBJ1-2, with a tentative D call TRBD1 (6 bases). Trimming took 5 bases from V and 6 from J, leaving 22 bases between them. The CDR3 loop spans 16 amino acids. The V gene's germline CDR1 is MNHNY and CDR2 SVGAGI (reference sequence). In nucleotides, the CDR3 is TGTGCCAGCAGTCACGTCGTGGGAAGGGGGGAAGATGGCTACACCTTC. Its protein is CASSHVVGRGEDGYTF.

The chain recombines TRBV11-2 with TRBJ2-4; 7 positions agree with TRBD2. V lost 0 bases, J lost 6 bases, and 14 bases stayed unmatched. Germline V gene data show CDR1 as SGHAT and CDR2 as FQNNGV. The CDR3 consists of 18 residues. The CDR3 nucleotides are TGTGCCAGCAGCTTAGATCCGCCCGGGGTATCGGGAGGAAACATTCAGTACTTC. Its protein is CASSLDPPGVSGGNIQYF.

This clonotype was counted only a few times. This sequence joins TRBV19 and TRBJ1-1, with D hard to call. The germline CDR1 and CDR2 sequences are LNHDA and SQIVND (reference sequence). Trimming stripped 5 bases from V and 0 bases from J, with 7 bases between. The CDR3 sequence is 13 residues long. The CDR3 loop is CASSSDLNTEAFF. CDR3 DNA: TGTGCCAGTAGTTCGGATTTGAACACTGAAGCTTTCTTT.

Only a few counts were recorded for this clonotype. This chain links TRBV29-1 with TRBJ2-7, with D maybe TRBD2 (6 bases). CDR3 length: 14 residues. In germline, CDR1 is SQVTM, CDR2 ANQGSEA. V was shortened by 0 bases and J by 5 bases, with 14 bases between the two germline ends. CDR3 residues: CSVEDPEGRHEQYF. Here the CDR3 DNA reads TGCAGCGTTGAAGACCCTGAGGGGAGGCACGAGCAGTACTTC.

CDR3 region: CASSLGIVDTEAFF. In DNA form, the CDR3 reads TGTGCCAGCAGCTTGGGGATAGTAGACACTGAAGCTTTCTTT. The chain employs TRBV5-4 and TRBJ1-1; D is unclear. V lost 0 bases to trimming and J lost 3 bases, with 9 bases between them. Germline V gives CDR1 SGHNT, CDR2 YYREEE (reference sequence). This CDR3 region has 14 residues.

This clonotype turned up a few times. V gene TRBV7-8 combines with J gene TRBJ1-5, with a tentative D call TRBD1 (5 bases). V lost 5 bases to trimming and J lost 0 bases, with 11 bases between them. Germline V gives CDR1 SGHVS, CDR2 FQNEAQ. This CDR3 is built from 15 residues. This chain's CDR3 is CASSLQALSNQPQHF. The CDR3 nucleotides read TGTGCCAGCAGCCTACAGGCCCTTAGCAATCAGCCCCAGCATTTT.

This clonotype was detected only a few times. The chain recombines TRBV18 with TRBJ1-3, with a weak D call TRBD1 (5 bases). With 5 bases removed from V and 2 bases from J, the gap between germline ends came to 7 bases. The V gene's germline CDR1 is KGHSH and CDR2 LQKENI. The CDR3 runs to 13 residues. The CDR3 loop reads CASSGAPGNTIYF. Here the CDR3 DNA reads TGTGCCAGCTCAGGGGCCCCTGGAAACACCATATATTTT.

This clonotype was counted between two and nine times. This chain connects TRBV7-9 to TRBJ2-7; D not resolved. Germline CDR1 is SEHNR and CDR2 is FQNEAQ (reference sequence). This CDR3 contains 15 residues. V lost 1 base to trimming and J lost 0 bases, with 10 bases between them. In DNA, the CDR3 is TGTGCCAGCAGCTTAGAACCAGCAAACTCCTACGAGCAGTACTTC. It specifies CASSLEPANSYEQYF. Full variable domain (remainder filled in from reference TRBV7-9 and TRBJ2-7): DTGVSQNPRHKITKRGQNVTFRCDPISEHNRLYWYRQTLGQGPEFLTYFQNEAQLEKSRLLSDRFSAERPKGSFSTLEIQRTEQGDSAMYLCASSLEPANSYEQYFGPGTRLTVT.

The table lists this clonotype with a few counts. The chain employs TRBV7-2 and TRBJ2-3; the D is unclear. From germline, CDR1 is SGHTA and CDR2 FQGNSA. The V gene lost 3 bases and the J gene lost 1 base, with 8 bases spanning the gap. The CDR3 runs 14 residues. CDR3 sequence reads: CASSLYLGTDTQYF. CDR3 sequence (DNA): TGTGCCAGCAGCTTGTACCTCGGCACAGATACGCAGTATTTT.

The chain employs TRBV7-9 and TRBJ1-6; 11 positions match TRBD1. Trimming took 5 bases from V and 8 from J; bases not matched to a gene: 8. The CDR3 is made up of 16 amino acids. CDR1 is SEHNR, CDR2 FQNEAQ, per germline (reference sequence). The CDR3 is CASSPGDRGFYSPLHF. The DNA for the CDR3 is TGTGCCAGCAGCCCGGGGGACAGGGGGTTTTATTCACCCCTCCACTTT.

J is TRBJ2-3 and V is TRBV10-3, with no clear D. Germline V CDR1 and CDR2: ENHRY, SYGVKD. This CDR3 is built from 12 residues. The CDR3 sequence: CAAAGATDTQYF. CDR3 in DNA: TGTGCTGCGGCCGGTGCCACAGATACGCAGTATTTT.

This clonotype was recorded a few times. This sequence joins TRBV6-2 or TRBV6-3 and TRBJ2-1, with no clear D. CDR1 and CDR2 from the germline V gene are MNHEY and SVGEGT. Trimming cost V 0 bases and J 10 bases, with 7 bases left between them. CDR3 length: 12 amino acids. The CDR3 region is CASSYSPWEQFF. The CDR3 DNA follows: TGTGCCAGCAGTTACTCTCCCTGGGAGCAGTTCTTC.

CDR3 amino acids: CASSLRAENYGYTF. CDR3 in DNA: TGCGCCAGCAGCTTGAGGGCCGAGAACTATGGCTACACCTTC. The chain recombines TRBV5-1 with TRBJ2-7, with D unclear. Judging by the DNA end, TRBJ1-2 fits better; the J call may be wrong. This CDR3 region has 14 residues. Germline CDR1 is SGHRS and CDR2 is YFSETQ.

This clonotype was observed a few times. CDR3 sequence: CASSPSRGSIPPQPNEQFF. Here the CDR3 DNA reads TGCGCCAGCAGCCCGTCCCGGGGTAGCATCCCCCCACAACCGAATGAGCAGTTCTTC. The chain links TRBV5-1 to TRBJ2-1, with D perhaps TRBD2 (5 bases). This CDR3 has 19 amino acids. From germline, CDR1 is SGHRS and CDR2 YFSETQ. V gave up 4 bases and J gave up 7 bases, with 30 bases separating them.

The chain employs TRBV7-8 and TRBJ2-7; TRBD2 aligns across 11 bases. Per the germline V gene, CDR1 is SGHVS and CDR2 is FQNEAQ. The CDR3 has 14 residues. The V and J ends lost 9 bases and 6 bases, in that order; junction bases with no gene match: 10. The CDR3 spells CASTLAGGLAEQYF. CDR3 bases: TGTGCCAGTACCCTAGCGGGAGGCCTGGCCGAGCAGTACTTC.

This clonotype was picked up a small number of times. The chain carries TRBV3-1 and TRBJ2-3, with TRBD1 as a possible D gene (5 bases). CDR1 and CDR2 (germline): LGHDT, YNNKEL (reference sequence). Trimming took off 1 base at V and 5 bases at J, with 10 bases between the two ends. There are 14 residues in the CDR3. The CDR3 is CASSQAQGRDTQYF. CDR3 coding DNA: TGTGCCAGCAGCCAAGCGCAGGGCCGAGATACGCAGTATTTT.

This clonotype has only a few counts. The gene calls are TRBV5-1 and TRBJ2-7; the D gene is possibly TRBD2 (5 bases). The CDR3 is 14 amino acids. CDR1 and CDR2 from the germline V gene are SGHRS and YFSETQ. Between the trimmed V and J ends, which lost 0 bases and 6 bases, there was a span of 13 bases. CDR3 loop: CASSLVASSTEQYF. In DNA, the CDR3 is TGCGCCAGCAGCTTGGTGGCTAGCTCCACCGAGCAGTACTTC. The full variable domain, rest sourced from reference TRBV5-1 and TRBJ2-7, is KAGVTQTPRYLIKTRGQQVTLSCSPISGHRSVSWYQQTPGQGLQFLFEYFSETQRNKGNFPGRFSGRQFSNSRSEMNVSTLELGDSALYLCASSLVASSTEQYFGPGTRLTVT.